The rows below give T cell receptor beta chains drawn from one sample of a study of shared clonotypes between healthy human individuals. Here immunoSEQ multiplex PCR was the method, and the copy in TCRdb shows in-frame clones only, minus some. The sample lists some 2,500,000 clones; 93% were seen once. The sequenced sample was naive CD4+ T cells from PBMCs. The receptors stem from a young man in good health. Some clones in this sample may be carry-over from other donors' samples. The CDR3 runs from the conserved cysteine through the conserved F or W. The D gene is left open where the match is weak.

TGTGCCAGCGCAGGGGACCAAGAGACCCAGTACTTC,CASAGDQETQYF,TRBJ2-5,.,TRBV6-1
TGTGCCAGCTCACCTATTTCAGAACGCGAGCAGTACTTC,CASSPISEREQYF,TRBJ2-7,.,TRBV18
TGCGCCAGCAGCCCTCGATCGTTCTATGGCTACACCTTC,CASSPRSFYGYTF,TRBJ1-2,.,TRBV4-3
TGTGCCAGCAGCGTAGTGTCGGGGAGCAATGAGCAGTTCTTC,CASSVVSGSNEQFF,TRBJ2-1,.,TRBV9
TGTGCCAGCAGCCAAGCGGGCGGGACCTCCTACGAGCAGTACTTC,CASSQAGGTSYEQYF,TRBJ2-7,.,TRBV4-2
TGTGCCAGCAGTGAAGGGGCCAGGGATGAGCAGTTCTTC,CASSEGARDEQFF,TRBJ2-1,.,TRBV25-1
TGTGCCAGCAGTTTAGTCCCCCACGGGGGCTACACCTTC,CASSLVPHGGYTF,TRBJ1-2,.,TRBV27
TGTGCCAGCAGCCTTCGGGAGCGGGAGTGGAGCACAGATACGCAGTATTTT,CASSLREREWSTDTQYF,TRBJ2-3,TRBD2,TRBV28
TGTGCCAGCAGCTCACGGAAGGATGGGGGCACAGATACGCAGTATTTT,CASSSRKDGGTDTQYF,TRBJ2-3,.,TRBV11-3
TGTGCCAGCAGTCAAAGGGGACAGGGAAGAGAGGAGACCCAGTACTTC,CASSQRGQGREETQYF,TRBJ2-5,TRBD1,TRBV28
TGTGCCTCAGCCAGGGAGATCTCTGGAAACACCATATATTTT,CASAREISGNTIYF,TRBJ1-3,.,TRBV28
TGTGCCAGCAGCCCCGTCGGGGGGCCCTACGAGCAGTACTTC,CASSPVGGPYEQYF,TRBJ2-7,.,TRBV11-2